This T cell receptor beta chain derives from a study of blood T cell repertoires in COVID-19. Study at large: The United States, Italy and Spain were the sources of the acute and convalescent COVID-19 samples. PBMCs, B-cell-depleted T cells, or T cells were the source of the cDNA or gDNA that made up the material.

How the authors handled the data: Researchers report that nucleated cell counts were estimated from reference gene primer amplification. The assay was immunoSEQ multiplex PCR, and TCRdb's table has in-frame clones only and misses some. V and J calls and clone size follow that table, whereas D and trimming were derived from the DNA. The profile shows 85,000 to 110,000 clones, around nine tenths of them singletons. This sequence was found in a human donor in a cohort sampled during active COVID-19. Sequenced material: peripheral blood.

The CDR3 sequence is CASSDSIVPPRDTQYF. CDR3 sequence (DNA): TGTGCCAGCAGTGACTCGATAGTCCCGCCCCGGGATACGCAGTATTTT. The chain links TRBV6-4 to TRBJ2-3, with no clear D. The V gene's germline CDR1 is MRHNA and CDR2 SNTAGT. Trimming cost V 0 bases and J 6 bases, with 16 bases left between them. The CDR3 totals 16 residues.